The text below deals with one T cell receptor (beta chain). The data belong to a study of T cell clonotyping in hematopoietic cell transplantation. Profiled with immunoSEQ multiplex PCR; TCRdb holds only in-frame clones, not every one. The sample holds tens of thousands of clones, about 93% seen once. Germline-derived CDR1 and CDR2 are SGHTA and FQGTGA. This CDR3 spans 14 amino acids. The J segment lost 3 bases and the V segment lost 5 bases, leaving 2 bases of the junction unmatched. The TCR originated in a woman in her fifties or sixties in good health. Some clones in this sample may be carry-over from other donors' samples. The chain joins TRBV7-3 to TRBJ1-1; 11 bases fit TRBD1. Specimen: peripheral blood mononuclear cells. CDR3 DNA sequence: TGTGCCAGCAGCCCGGGACAGGGGGACACTGAAGCTTTCTTT. Encoded protein: CASSPGQGDTEAFF. The complete variable domain, with remaining parts taken from reference TRBV7-3 and TRBJ1-1, reads GAGVSQTPSNKVTEKGKYVELRCDPISGHTALYWYRQSLGQGPEFLIYFQGTGAADDSGLPNDRFFAVRPEGSVSTLKIQRTERGDSAVYLCASSPGQGDTEAFFGQGTRLTVV.